The next 31 T cell receptor beta chains were all read from a single sample in a study of blood T cells in healthy people across ages. It was with a sample-barcoded 5' primer and a J-beta primer mix that a second PCR of roughly 6 to 12 cycles was run. TCRdb itself ran the 5' RACE reads through MiXCR, one entry per CDR3 protein. The sample has hundreds of thousands of distinct CDR3 sequences, around three fifths seen once; the top ten hold 30% to 40%. The sequencing sample was made of blood. The receptors here all came from a man aged 60 to 69 in good health.

The genes are TRBV5-1 and TRBJ2-1; 8 positions match TRBD1. This CDR3 spans 18 amino acids. Germline V gene data show CDR1 as SGHRS and CDR2 as YFSETQ. The J segment lost 0 bases and the V segment lost 0 bases, leaving 8 bases of the junction unmatched. The CDR3 DNA is TGCGCCAGCAGCTTGGAGGGGGGACAGGCCGTCTCCTACAATGAGCAGTTCTTC. It yields the protein CASSLEGGQAVSYNEQFF.

This clonotype turned up a few times. This chain links TRBV20-1 with TRBJ1-2; D is perhaps TRBD1 (6 bases). The CDR3 has 13 residues. Trimming pared 3 bases from V and 2 bases from J, leaving 10 bases between. Germline-derived CDR1 and CDR2 are DFQATT and SNEGSKA (reference sequence). CDR3 sequence reads: CSARRQGNYGYTF. The CDR3, as DNA: TGCAGTGCTAGGAGGCAGGGGAACTATGGCTACACCTTC.

V and J are TRBV7-8 and TRBJ1-2; D gene uncertain. V lost 5 bases to trimming and J lost 8 bases, with 21 bases between them. This CDR3 is 15 amino acids long. Germline values: CDR1 SGHVS, CDR2 FQNEAQ. This chain's CDR3 is CASSLVEGDDGGYTF. The CDR3 DNA follows: TGTGCCAGCAGCCTAGTCGAAGGAGACGATGGAGGCTACACCTTC.

A single count supports this clonotype. V and J are TRBV5-1 and TRBJ2-1; 11 bases align to TRBD1. The V gene end was trimmed by 3 bases and the J gene end by 8 bases; junction bases not matched to a gene: 13. The germline gives CDR1 SGHRS, CDR2 YFSETQ. The CDR3 length is 17 residues. CDR3 coding DNA: TGCGCCAGCAGCTCGGGACAGGGGGTGCCGGGTTCCGATGAGCAGTTCTTC. Protein sequence: CASSSGQGVPGSDEQFF.

The rearrangement joins TRBV11-2 to TRBJ1-6; D may be TRBD1 (6 bases). Trimming removed 8 bases at V and 1 base at J, with 21 bases between. This CDR3 comprises 18 residues. CDR1 and CDR2 from the germline V gene are SGHAT and FQNNGV. DNA of the CDR3: TGTGCCAGCGTCCCGAGGACAGCAGGATTTTCCTATAATTCACCCCTCCACTTT. This sequence encodes CASVPRTAGFSYNSPLHF.

The CDR3 here is CASSLGVFSGANVLTF. CDR3 in DNA: TGCGCCAGCAGCTTGGGTGTTTTCTCTGGGGCCAACGTCCTGACTTTC. The J gene is TRBJ2-6, the V gene TRBV5-1; the D is unclear. Germline-derived CDR1 and CDR2 are SGHRS and YFSETQ. There are 16 residues in the CDR3. Trimming shortened V by 0 bases and J by 0 bases, and 7 bases separated the two germline ends.

The chain is built from TRBV28 and TRBJ1-2; D is undetermined. Trimming shortened V by 1 base and J by 7 bases, and 16 bases separated the two germline ends. The CDR3 has 15 amino acids. Per the germline V gene, CDR1 is MDHEN and CDR2 is SYDVKM. CDR3 DNA: TGTGCCAGCAGTTTATCCGGAGGACCCTCGGGTGGCTACACCTTC. Translation: CASSLSGGPSGGYTF.

This clonotype has a single count. The chain carries TRBV4-2 and TRBJ2-3; no definite D call. V shed 1 base and J shed 4 bases, with 6 bases lying between them. The germline V gene encodes CDR1 LGHNA and CDR2 YNFKEQ. The CDR3 is 13 residues long. CDR3 nucleotides: TGTGCCAGCAGCCAAGGCCTACCAGATACGCAGTATTTT. It yields the protein CASSQGLPDTQYF.

The rearrangement links TRBV20-1 to TRBJ2-3; TRBD2 matches at 8 bases. With 2 bases clipped from V and 4 bases from J, the junction kept 2 bases outside the gene matches. The germline V gene encodes CDR1 DFQATT and CDR2 SNEGSKA (reference sequence). CDR3 size: 13 residues. Written as DNA, the CDR3 is TGCAGTGCTAGACAACTAGCGGCAGATACGCAGTATTTT. Its translation: CSARQLAADTQYF.

This clonotype was seen only once. The V gene is TRBV15, the J gene TRBJ1-4; D is unresolved. The CDR3 covers 15 residues. CDR1 and CDR2 (germline): LNHNV, YYDKDF (reference sequence). V was pared by 4 bases and J by 3 bases, with 12 bases between. The CDR3: CATSTTVGSNEKLFF. The CDR3 DNA is TGTGCCACCAGCACAACCGTAGGATCTAATGAAAAACTGTTTTTT.

The V call is TRBV25-1, the J call TRBJ2-5; D call uncertain. Trimming removed 3 bases from V and 5 bases from J, with 16 bases in between. Germline CDR1 and CDR2: MGHDK and SYGVNS. The CDR3 runs to 15 residues. The CDR3 loop reads CASSDGMVLWETQYF. CDR3 bases: TGTGCCAGCAGTGACGGCATGGTTTTATGGGAGACCCAGTACTTC.

This clonotype was counted between two and nine times. The V gene is TRBV6-1, the J gene TRBJ2-5; TRBD2 might be the D (7 bases). V lost 4 bases to trimming and J lost 3 bases, with 12 bases between them. The CDR3 is made up of 14 amino acids. Germline V gene lookup returns CDR1 MNHNS and CDR2 SASEGT. CDR3 region: CASSGGGAKETQYF. The DNA of the CDR3 is TGTGCCAGCAGTGGTGGGGGGGCCAAAGAGACCCAGTACTTC.

The table lists this clonotype with a count of one. The V gene is TRBV12-3 or TRBV12-4, the J gene TRBJ1-1, with TRBD1 matching 7 bases. V dropped 5 bases and J dropped 3; count of bases not matched to a gene: 3. The CDR3 runs to 13 residues. The CDR3 nucleotides are TGTGCCAGCAGTCTGGACAGGCACACTGAAGCTTTCTTT. Encoded protein: CASSLDRHTEAFF.

The V gene is TRBV5-1, the J gene TRBJ2-2; D possibly corresponds to TRBD2 (6 bases). With 4 bases removed from V and 3 bases from J, the gap between germline ends came to 10 bases. Per germline, CDR1 SGHRS and CDR2 YFSETQ. CDR3 length equals 14 residues. The CDR3 region is CASSTWGDTGELFF. For the CDR3, the DNA is TGCGCCAGCAGCACTTGGGGGGACACCGGGGAGCTGTTTTTT.

A few counts support this clonotype. CDR3 in DNA: TGCGCCAGCAGCTTGGGGGAGGGCGAGGAAAAACTGTTTTTT. It translates to CASSLGEGEEKLFF. This chain joins TRBV5-1 and TRBJ1-4; D is ambiguous. This CDR3 has 14 amino acids. V gave up 0 bases and J gave up 8 bases, with 11 bases separating them. CDR1 and CDR2 from the germline V gene are SGHRS and YFSETQ.

The chain combines TRBV3-1 with TRBJ1-6; D is perhaps TRBD1 (5 bases). In germline, CDR1 is LGHDT, CDR2 YNNKEL (reference sequence). This CDR3 contains 15 residues. The germline V and J ends were trimmed by 7 bases and 10 bases, with 20 bases remaining between them. CDR3 in DNA: TGTGCCAGCATGACAGTTGGGGAGAGAAGATCACCCCTCCACTTT. It translates to CASMTVGERRSPLHF.

J is TRBJ2-7 and V is TRBV27; a weak D match, TRBD2 (7 bases). CDR1 and CDR2 (germline): MNHEY, SMNVEV (reference sequence). The CDR3 runs to 15 residues. Trimming took 6 bases from V and 0 from J, leaving 15 bases between them. The CDR3: CASSPGGADSYEQYF. CDR3 nucleotides: TGTGCCAGCAGCCCTGGGGGGGCGGACTCCTACGAGCAGTACTTC.

The rearrangement links TRBV20-1 to TRBJ1-2; D gene unclear. Germline V gene data show CDR1 as DFQATT and CDR2 as SNEGSKA (reference sequence). CDR3 length: 13 residues. The V end lost 5 bases, the J end lost 3 bases, and 13 bases lay between the germline ends. This CDR3 is CSAGVRSDYGYTF. Written as DNA, the CDR3 is TGCAGTGCTGGGGTCCGGAGCGACTATGGCTACACCTTC.

The chain recombines TRBV21-1 with TRBJ2-1; the table's D call, TRBD1, has no DNA check behind it. TRBV21-1 is marked as a pseudogene. This CDR3 region has 13 residues. CDR3 sequence reads: CASSKQDIHEQFF. DNA for the CDR3: TGTGCCAGCAGCAAACAGGACATTCATGAGCAGTTCTTC.

This clonotype was counted between two and nine times. The chain combines TRBV5-6 with TRBJ2-7; TRBD2 agrees at 7 bases. This CDR3 region has 14 residues. CDR1 and CDR2 (germline): SGHDT, YYEEEE. The trim removed 4 bases at V and 3 bases at J, leaving 7 bases unmatched. The CDR3 sequence is CASSVGDYRYEQYF. Written as DNA, the CDR3 is TGTGCCAGCAGCGTAGGGGACTACCGCTACGAGCAGTACTTC.

The V and J genes are TRBV7-8 and TRBJ2-5, with 8 bases aligning to TRBD2. Trimming cost V 3 bases and J 3 bases; bases outside gene matches: 6. CDR3 length: 15 residues. The V gene's germline CDR1 is SGHVS and CDR2 FQNEAQ. CDR3 sequence: CASSFRDGGEETQYF. Written as DNA, the CDR3 is TGTGCCAGCAGCTTTAGGGACGGGGGGGAAGAGACCCAGTACTTC.

This chain links TRBV7-9 with TRBJ2-1; D perhaps matches TRBD2 (6 bases). The CDR3 has 13 amino acids. Trimming pared 5 bases from V and 5 bases from J, leaving 10 bases between. CDR1 is SEHNR and CDR2 is FQNEAQ in the germline V gene (reference sequence). In DNA, the CDR3 is TGTGCCAGCAGCCAGGGACTGAACAATGAGCAGTTCTTC. This sequence encodes CASSQGLNNEQFF.

Many counts were recorded for this clonotype. The chain carries TRBV29-1 and TRBJ1-1; 7 nucleotides line up with TRBD1. V gave up 4 bases and J gave up 5 bases; unmatched junction bases: 7. The germline gives CDR1 SQVTM, CDR2 ANQGSEA. This CDR3 spans 13 amino acids. This chain's CDR3 is CSVGEGARTEAFF. CDR3 nucleotides: TGCAGCGTTGGTGAGGGGGCGCGGACTGAAGCTTTCTTT.

V usage is TRBV18 and J usage is TRBJ2-7; 7 positions agree with TRBD2. Germline V gene data show CDR1 as KGHSH and CDR2 as LQKENI. V gave up 6 bases and J gave up 1 base; unmatched junction bases: 6. This CDR3 spans 14 amino acids. This chain's CDR3 is CASSRSGESYEQYF. CDR3 coding DNA: TGTGCCAGCTCGAGGAGCGGGGAGTCCTACGAGCAGTACTTC.

This clonotype has a handful of counts. CDR3 loop: CASSPRVAGSGDTQYF. DNA of the CDR3: TGTGCCAGCTCACCCCGAGTAGCGGGGTCTGGAGATACGCAGTATTTT. The rearrangement joins TRBV18 to TRBJ2-3, with 8 bases matching TRBD2. The CDR3 extends over 16 amino acids. Looked up from germline, CDR1 is KGHSH and CDR2 is LQKENI. V lost 3 bases and J lost 5; bases outside the gene matches: 10.

This clonotype was detected once. CDR3: CSVEGFGTEAFF. CDR3 coding DNA: TGCAGCGTTGAGGGGTTTGGCACTGAAGCTTTCTTT. The rearrangement uses TRBV29-1 and TRBJ1-1; D uncertain. CDR1 is SQVTM and CDR2 is ANQGSEA in the germline V gene. V was pared by 3 bases and J by 4 bases, with 9 bases between. The CDR3 has 12 residues.

The chain has TRBV5-1 and TRBJ2-1, with 9 bases that match TRBD1. Germline V lookup: CDR1 SGHRS, CDR2 YFSETQ. The CDR3 runs 15 residues. V lost 4 bases, J lost 8 bases, and 10 bases stayed unmatched. CDR3 DNA: TGCGCCAGCAGCCCCTTTGCCGGGACAGGGTATGAGCAGTTCTTC. Translated: CASSPFAGTGYEQFF.

The rearrangement joins TRBV6-2 or TRBV6-3 to TRBJ2-7; either TRBD1 or TRBD2 may supply D (5 bases each). The germline V gene encodes CDR1 MNHEY and CDR2 SVGEGT. The V gene lost 0 bases and the J gene lost 5 bases, with 14 bases spanning the gap. The CDR3 runs to 15 residues. The CDR3 DNA reads TGTGCCAGCAGTTACTCAGGGACGCCATACCACGAGCAGTACTTC. This gives the protein CASSYSGTPYHEQYF.

Here the CDR3 reads CASSQGTASYEQYF. CDR3 DNA: TGTGCCAGCAGCCAAGGGACAGCCTCCTACGAGCAGTACTTC. The chain joins TRBV3-1 to TRBJ2-7; perhaps TRBD1 as D (6 bases). The V gene lost 1 base and the J gene lost 0 bases, with 7 bases spanning the gap. The CDR3 has 14 amino acids. Germline CDR1 is LGHDT and CDR2 is YNNKEL (reference sequence).

The chain recombines TRBV11-2 with TRBJ2-1, with 10 nucleotides matching TRBD1. Germline CDR1 SGHAT, CDR2 FQNNGV. The CDR3 spans 17 residues. V lost 2 bases to trimming and J lost 15 bases; unmatched junction nucleotides: 19. The CDR3 reads CASSLMSTVGQGRSPFF. As DNA, the CDR3 is TGTGCCAGCAGCTTAATGAGTACAGTGGGACAGGGGCGTTCTCCGTTCTTC.

V usage is TRBV29-1 and J usage is TRBJ2-1; TRBD2 aligns across 7 bases. Trimming took 8 bases from V and 2 from J; bases not matched to a gene: 6. The CDR3 has 13 amino acids. Germline CDR1 reads SQVTM; CDR2 reads ANQGSEA. As DNA, the CDR3 is TGCAGCACATCGCTAGCGGCCTACAATGAGCAGTTCTTC. Amino acids: CSTSLAAYNEQFF.